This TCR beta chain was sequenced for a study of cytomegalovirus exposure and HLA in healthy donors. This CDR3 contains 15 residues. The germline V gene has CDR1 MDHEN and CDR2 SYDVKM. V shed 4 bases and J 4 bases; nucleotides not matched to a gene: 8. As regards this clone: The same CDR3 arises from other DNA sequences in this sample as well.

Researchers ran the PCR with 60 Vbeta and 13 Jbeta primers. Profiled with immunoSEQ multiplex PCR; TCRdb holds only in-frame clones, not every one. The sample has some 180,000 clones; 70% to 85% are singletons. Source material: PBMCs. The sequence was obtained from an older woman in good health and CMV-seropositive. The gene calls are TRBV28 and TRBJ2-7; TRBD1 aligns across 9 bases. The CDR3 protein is CASSSPGQGTYEQYF. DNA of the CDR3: TGTGCCAGCAGTTCCCCGGGACAGGGAACATACGAGCAGTACTTC.